This T cell receptor (beta chain) was observed in a study of molecular identifiers for immune sequencing clone quantification. Study-level results: Spiked Jurkat TCR RNA originating from one cell could reportedly be identified amid one million naive cells.

In the case of this clonotype: Its specificity is not known.

One entry per CDR3 protein results from TCRdb running MiXCR on the PCR reads. Of a few hundred thousand distinct CDR3 sequences listed, 20% to 25% are singletons. Germline loops: CDR1 MNHEY, CDR2 SVGAGI. V dropped 2 bases and J dropped 2 bases, with 10 bases sitting between them. The CDR3 consists of 15 residues. The receptor's source is a human donor in good health. Some libraries in this study had Jurkat cell RNA spiked in. Sequencing was carried out using naive CD8+ T cells from blood, with Jurkat cell RNA spiked in. Subset reported: FACS-sorted CD8+CD4-CCR7+CD45RA+ naive T cells. This chain links TRBV6-5 with TRBJ2-1; TRBD1 might be the D (6 bases). CDR3 residues: CASSYRTGTYNEQFF. The CDR3 DNA is TGTGCCAGCAGTTACCGCACAGGGACCTACAATGAGCAGTTCTTC.